The rows below give T cell receptor beta chains drawn from one sample of a study of blood T cell repertoires in COVID-19. Using immunoSEQ multiplex PCR, the repertoire was profiled, and TCRdb retains in-frame clones only, with some absent. The sample comprises 200,000 or so clones, around 83% of which are singletons, and over 2.5% rests with the top ten. Sequencing was carried out using peripheral blood. Receptor source: a man between 50 and 59 years old who had recovered from COVID-19. Each CDR3 is given with its conserved first and last residue. A D gene is named only where the DNA matches it firmly. Clone size is not always given. Where it is, it says once, few, many or a class for expanded clones.

clone_size j_call v_call d_call cdr3_nt cdr3_aa
- TRBJ2-7 TRBV5-6 - TGTGCCAGCACTCCGAGCGGTCGGGGACACGGGTACGAGCAGTACTTC CASTPSGRGHGYEQYF
- TRBJ2-3 TRBV10-3 - TGTGCCATCAGTGAGTCGGTCACAAGCACAGATACGCAGTATTTT CAISESVTSTDTQYF
- TRBJ2-3 TRBV10-1 - TGCGCCAGCAGTGATGGCCTAGAGACGCAGTATTTT CASSDGLETQYF
- TRBJ1-3 TRBV5-1 TRBD1 TGCGCCAGCAGCGGGTCAGGGGGGAGCTCTGGAAACACCATATATTTT CASSGSGGSSGNTIYF
- TRBJ2-7 TRBV5-1 TRBD2 TGCGCCAGCAGCTACTATCCCGGGACTAGCCCCGAAAGCTCCGAGCAGTACTTC CASSYYPGTSPESSEQYF
- TRBJ1-3 TRBV6-6 - TGTGCCAGCAGCCAGGGCAACACCATATATTTT CASSQGNTIYF
few TRBJ2-7 TRBV6-6 - TGTGCCAGCAGTGTACCGGGTCGAGGCTCCGAGCAGTACTTC CASSVPGRGSEQYF
- TRBJ2-7 TRBV19 - TGTGCCAGTAGGGCGACAGCGCAGCTCTCCTACGAGCAGTACTTC CASRATAQLSYEQYF
- TRBJ1-2 TRBV9 TRBD1 TGTGCCAGCAGCCCATGGGACAGTAACTATGGCTACACCTTC CASSPWDSNYGYTF
- TRBJ2-1 TRBV9 TRBD2 TGTGCCAGCAGCGTAGTCGGTAGCGGGGATGAGCAGTTCTTC CASSVVGSGDEQFF
- TRBJ1-5 TRBV5-4 TRBD1 TGTGCCAGCAGCGAGACAGGGGTCGGCGTAACTAGCAATCAGCCCCAGCATTTT CASSETGVGVTSNQPQHF
- TRBJ2-1 TRBV7-2 TRBD2 TGTGCCAGCAGCTTAGGCGGGGGAGTGGGCTACAATGAGCAGTTCTTC CASSLGGGVGYNEQFF
- TRBJ2-3 TRBV7-2 TRBD2 TGTGCCAGCAGCTTGTCGTGGGGTAGCGGGATTGGCACAGATACGCAGTATTTT CASSLSWGSGIGTDTQYF
- TRBJ2-5 TRBV30 TRBD2 TGTGCCTGGAGTGCGGGGACTAGCGTGAACCAAGAGACCCAGTACTTC CAWSAGTSVNQETQYF
- TRBJ2-7 TRBV6-1 TRBD1 TGTGCCAGCAGTGATACCGGGACAGCCTCCTACGAGCAGTACTTC CASSDTGTASYEQYF
- TRBJ1-5 TRBV12-3/TRBV12-4 TRBD1 TGTGCCAGCAGTTTAGCGAGGGGGCAGGGAAAGCATTTT CASSLARGQGKHF
few TRBJ2-1 TRBV29-1 TRBD1 TGCAGCGTTGGAGGACAGGGGGCCTACAATGAGCAGTTCTTC CSVGGQGAYNEQFF
many TRBJ1-5 TRBV6-6 - TGTGCCAGCAGGACCGGAGACGTCAATCAGCCCCAGCATTTT CASRTGDVNQPQHF
once TRBJ2-1 TRBV29-1 TRBD2 TGCAGCGTCGATCGGACTAGCGTAAGCTCCTACAATGAGCAGTTCTTC CSVDRTSVSSYNEQFF
- TRBJ2-7 TRBV28 TRBD2 TGTGCCAGCAGCCCCTCCAGCGGGAGAAACGAGCAGTACTTC CASSPSSGRNEQYF
once TRBJ1-5 TRBV6-2/TRBV6-3 - TGTGCCAGCAGTTCCACAGGGAAGAGCAATCAGCCCCAGCATTTT CASSSTGKSNQPQHF
few TRBJ1-2 TRBV19 TRBD1 TGTGCCAGTAGTATCGGGACAGGGAAAGACTATGGCTACACCTTC CASSIGTGKDYGYTF
once TRBJ2-7 TRBV28 TRBD2 TGTGCCAGCAGTTTGGTGGGAGGGCCTAAAGAGCAGTACTTC CASSLVGGPKEQYF
- TRBJ2-1 TRBV5-4 - TGTGCCAGCAGCCGGCGACAGGATGAGCAGTTCTTC CASSRRQDEQFF
- TRBJ1-2 TRBV19 - TGTGCCAGTAGTACACAGGTTAACTATGGCTACACCTTC CASSTQVNYGYTF
- TRBJ2-1 TRBV18 - TGTGCCAGCTCACCACGTCTCGGTTCCTACAATGAGCAGTTCTTC CASSPRLGSYNEQFF
few TRBJ1-4 TRBV7-9 - TGTGCCAGCAGCTTAACCGGTGAAAAACTGTTTTTT CASSLTGEKLFF
- TRBJ1-1 TRBV5-1 - TGCGCCAGCAGCTTGGTGGCAGGAATGAACACTGAAGCTTTCTTT CASSLVAGMNTEAFF
many TRBJ2-1 TRBV4-2 TRBD2 TGTGCCAGCAGCCGAAGGATTAGCGGGAGCTCCTACAATGAGCAGTTCTTC CASSRRISGSSYNEQFF
- TRBJ1-1 TRBV6-1 - TGTGCCAGCAGTGAAGCCCGTTGGCAGGCGGCTTTCTTT CASSEARWQAAFF
- TRBJ1-2 TRBV6-5 - TGTGCCACTCGATTTCCGGGAAGCTATGGCTACACCTTC CATRFPGSYGYTF
- TRBJ2-7 TRBV15 - TGTGCCACCAGCAGTCCACAGGGGAGGTACGAGCAGTACTTC CATSSPQGRYEQYF
- TRBJ2-2 TRBV6-5 - TGTGCCAGCAGTCAGACTAGTCGGGGGGAGCTGTTTTTT CASSQTSRGELFF
- TRBJ2-1 TRBV28 TRBD1 TGTGCCAGCAGTACAGGGGGGAATGAGCAGTTCTTC CASSTGGNEQFF
- TRBJ2-5 TRBV4-1 TRBD2 TGCGCCAGCAGCCAGGGACTAGCGGGAGCCGGGGAGACCCAGTACTTC CASSQGLAGAGETQYF
- TRBJ1-2 TRBV6-2/TRBV6-3 - TGTGCCAGCAGTTACGGGAGCCTCCTTAACTATGGCTACACCTTC CASSYGSLLNYGYTF
- TRBJ2-1 TRBV11-3 - TGTGCCAGCAGCTTAGGGGCAGCCTCTTGGAATGAGCAGTTCTTC CASSLGAASWNEQFF
- TRBJ1-4 TRBV18 - TGTGCCAGCTCACCTAGGACAGTTGGGCCGGAAAAACTGTTTTTT CASSPRTVGPEKLFF
- TRBJ1-1 TRBV5-1 - TGCGCCAGCAGCTTGGGAGTGGACACTGAAGCTTTCTTT CASSLGVDTEAFF
once TRBJ2-7 TRBV6-7 TRBD2 TGTGCCAGCAGCTTTAGCGGGAGCTCCTACGAGCAGTACTTC CASSFSGSSYEQYF
- TRBJ2-1 TRBV7-2 TRBD2 TGTGCCAGCAGCCAATGGGCTAGCGGGAACGTCAATGAGCAGTTCTTC CASSQWASGNVNEQFF
- TRBJ1-2 TRBV7-9 - TGTGCCAGCAGCTCCGATTGGCGGGGAGTGGGCGGCTACACCTTC CASSSDWRGVGGYTF